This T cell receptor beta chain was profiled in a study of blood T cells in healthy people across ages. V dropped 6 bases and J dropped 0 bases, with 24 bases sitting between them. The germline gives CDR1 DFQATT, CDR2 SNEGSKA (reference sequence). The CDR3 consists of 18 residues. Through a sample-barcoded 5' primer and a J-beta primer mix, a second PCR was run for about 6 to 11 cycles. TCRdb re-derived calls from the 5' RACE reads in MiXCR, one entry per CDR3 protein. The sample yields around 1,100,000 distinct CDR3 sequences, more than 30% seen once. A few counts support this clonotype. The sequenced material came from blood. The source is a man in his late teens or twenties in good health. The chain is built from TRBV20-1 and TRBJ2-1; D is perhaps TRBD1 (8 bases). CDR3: CSALSFQQGGNSYNEQFF. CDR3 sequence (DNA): TGCAGTGCGCTATCATTTCAACAGGGGGGGAACTCCTACAATGAGCAGTTCTTC.